The subject of this entry is one T cell receptor (beta chain). The data derive from a study of blood T cells in healthy people across ages. Sample-barcoded 5' priming and a J-beta primer mix drove a second PCR of roughly 6 to 12 cycles. TCRdb itself ran the 5' RACE reads through MiXCR, one entry per CDR3 protein. The sample carries 850,000 to 1,100,000 distinct CDR3 sequences, around two fifths recorded once. CDR1 and CDR2 (germline): MGHRA, YSYEKL. The V and J ends lost 0 bases and 4 bases respectively, with 14 bases between them. The CDR3 loop spans 16 amino acids. Investigators took about 10 milliliters of peripheral blood from every donor.

This receptor was obtained from a man younger than 35 in good health. The V call is TRBV4-1, the J call TRBJ2-3, with a weak D call TRBD1 (5 bases). Input material: blood. The CDR3 DNA reads as TGCGCCAGCAGCCAAGATAGGGGTTTCTTGGCAGATACGCAGTATTTT. It codes for CASSQDRGFLADTQYF.